This T cell receptor (beta chain) is from a study of blood T cell repertoires in COVID-19. V gave up 0 bases and J gave up 2 bases; unmatched junction bases: 8. CDR3 size: 18 residues. Germline CDR1 SGHVS, CDR2 FNYEAQ. Seattle patients were enrolled while actively infected and followed longitudinally. Assay used: immunoSEQ multiplex PCR; TCRdb lists only in-frame clones, some missing. Of about 420,000 clones in the sample, about 90% were seen once. The source is a man aged 18 to 30 with COVID-19, enrolled during active disease. This rearrangement joins TRBV7-6 to TRBJ2-3; TRBD2 matches at 10 bases. The sequenced sample was peripheral blood. Written as DNA, the CDR3 is TGTGCCAGCAGCTTAGCGACTAGCGGGCTACAAGACACAGATACGCAGTATTTT. Protein: CASSLATSGLQDTDTQYF.